Following are 27 T cell receptor beta chains from one sample sequenced in a study of T cell repertoires in ileal Crohn's disease (dated by TCRdb to the late 2010s). The library relied on the immunoSEQ multiplex PCR assay. The source is immuneACCESS, and TCRdb retained only in-frame sequences with V and J called. Part of the clones is not carried over; for the studies checked, unresolved V genes explain less than half of this, and the remainder is unexplained. The sample table shows about 11,000 clones, and 72% are seen once. Roughly 7.1% of the sample goes to the ten largest clones. The time point label on this specimen signifies: neoterminal ileum biopsy at postoperative endoscopy, about 6 months after surgery. Sequencing used ileal tissue. The source is an adult with Crohn's disease.

The chain is built from TRBV6-5 and TRBJ2-7; possibly TRBD2 for D (5 bases). V lost 7 bases and J lost 6, with 13 bases in between. The CDR3 sequence is 12 residues long. CDR1 MNHEY and CDR2 SVGAGI come from the germline V gene. The CDR3 protein is CASTKGVGEQYF. CDR3 nucleotide sequence: TGTGCCAGCACGAAGGGAGTAGGCGAGCAGTACTTC.

The V and J genes are TRBV18 and TRBJ1-1; D unclear. With 3 bases removed from V and 5 bases from J, the gap between germline ends came to 4 bases. CDR3 length equals 11 residues. Germline CDR1 KGHSH, CDR2 LQKENI. This CDR3 reads CASSPMTEAFF. CDR3 nucleotides: TGTGCCAGCTCACCTATGACTGAAGCTTTCTTT.

The CDR3 protein is CASSPGLAGANTGELFF. The CDR3 region has the DNA TGTGCCAGCTCACCGGGACTAGCGGGCGCGAACACCGGGGAGCTGTTTTTT. The genes are TRBV18 and TRBJ2-2; 12 bases align to TRBD2. V shed 3 bases, J shed 0 bases, and the junction held 2 bases outside the gene matches. The CDR3 covers 17 residues. CDR1 is KGHSH, CDR2 LQKENI, per germline.

This sequence joins TRBV2 and TRBJ1-2, with D uncertain. Germline V gene lookup returns CDR1 SNHLY and CDR2 FYNNEI. CDR3 length equals 14 residues. The ends were cut back, 9 bases at V and 0 bases at J, with 14 bases in the middle. CDR3 DNA: TGTGCCAGAGGAGCCCCCGCCTCTAACTATGGCTACACCTTC. Protein product: CARGAPASNYGYTF. The whole variable domain, remainder taken from reference TRBV2 and TRBJ1-2, is EPEVTQTPSHQVTQMGQEVILRCVPISNHLYFYWYRQILGQKVEFLVSFYNNEISEKSEIFDDQFSVERPDGSNFTLKIRSTKLEDSAMYFCARGAPASNYGYTFGSGTRLTVV.

The chain employs TRBV9 and TRBJ2-3; no clear D. The CDR3 contains 12 residues. The V gene's germline CDR1 is SGDLS and CDR2 YYNGEE. Trimming removed 2 bases from V and 2 bases from J, with 3 bases in between. As DNA, the CDR3 is TGTGCCAGCAGCGTTAACACAGATACGCAGTATTTT. This gives the protein CASSVNTDTQYF.

This rearrangement joins TRBV28 to TRBJ2-7, with TRBD2 as a possible D gene (6 bases). In germline, CDR1 is MDHEN, CDR2 SYDVKM. This CDR3 comprises 15 residues. The ends were cut back, 1 base at V and 2 bases at J, with 12 bases in the middle. The DNA of the CDR3 is TGTGCCAGCAGTTTATATTCGGGGGAGGCCTACGAGCAGTACTTC. Amino acids: CASSLYSGEAYEQYF.

The chain combines TRBV13 with TRBJ1-2; TRBD1 matches at 9 bases. J lost 5 bases, V lost 3 bases, and 4 bases had no gene match. The V gene's germline CDR1 is PRHDT and CDR2 FYEKMQ (reference sequence). The CDR3 runs 14 residues. CDR3 sequence: CASSFFDRGYGYTF. The CDR3 region has the DNA TGTGCCAGCAGCTTTTTTGACAGGGGGTATGGCTACACCTTC.

The chain uses TRBV29-1 and TRBJ2-1, with TRBD2 as a possible D gene (5 bases). Deletions cut 6 bases from V and 7 bases from J, with 16 bases between. Germline CDR1 reads SQVTM; CDR2 reads ANQGSEA. The CDR3 is 13 amino acids. The CDR3 sequence: CSVFQEGSNEQFF. CDR3 coding DNA: TGCAGCGTATTCCAAGAGGGATCGAATGAGCAGTTCTTC.

The J gene is TRBJ2-7, the V gene TRBV6-1; 15 bases are shared with TRBD2. The V gene end was trimmed by 1 base and the J gene end by 4 bases; junction bases not matched to a gene: 5. Germline V gene sequence: CDR1 MNHNS, CDR2 SASEGT. This CDR3 has 17 residues. This CDR3 reads CASSEGTSGRARYEQYF. CDR3 nucleotides: TGTGCCAGCAGTGAAGGGACTAGCGGGAGGGCCCGGTACGAGCAGTACTTC.

V gene TRBV7-9 combines with J gene TRBJ2-1; 13 bases line up with TRBD2. The CDR3 sequence is 17 residues long. V was clipped by 5 bases and J by 5 bases; unmatched bases: 9. CDR1 is SEHNR and CDR2 is FQNEAQ in the germline V gene (reference sequence). CDR3: CASSVLQGLAGNNEQFF. CDR3 nucleotides: TGTGCCAGCAGCGTCTTGCAGGGACTAGCGGGAAACAATGAGCAGTTCTTC.

This chain links TRBV7-2 with TRBJ2-7, with a possible D match to TRBD2 (5 bases). There are 14 residues in the CDR3. Germline assignment: CDR1 SGHTA and CDR2 FQGNSA. Trimming removed 5 bases at V and 0 bases at J, with 11 bases between. The CDR3 here is CASSPAGSSYEQYF. The CDR3 nucleotides read TGTGCCAGCAGCCCGGCGGGCAGCTCCTACGAGCAGTACTTC.

This sequence joins TRBV18 and TRBJ1-1; tentative D call: TRBD1 (5 bases). V was cut by 6 bases and J by 2 bases, with 10 bases left in between. The CDR3 contains 13 residues. CDR1 is KGHSH and CDR2 is LQKENI in the germline V gene. DNA for the CDR3: TGTGCCAGCTCTCCGGGGGGAAACACTGAAGCTTTCTTT. It encodes CASSPGGNTEAFF.

The chain couples TRBV14 to TRBJ1-1, with D maybe TRBD1 (6 bases). Trimming took off 4 bases at V and 2 bases at J, with 14 bases between the two ends. The CDR3 loop spans 15 amino acids. Germline CDR1 reads SGHDN; CDR2 reads FVKESK. The CDR3 nucleotides read TGTGCCAGCAGCCCCTTACAGGGTTCCAACACTGAAGCTTTCTTT. The encoded protein is CASSPLQGSNTEAFF.

V usage is TRBV7-2 and J usage is TRBJ2-1; D may be TRBD1 (5 bases). CDR3 length: 16 amino acids. Between the trimmed V and J ends, which lost 7 bases and 0 bases, there was a span of 16 bases. Germline values: CDR1 SGHTA, CDR2 FQGNSA. The CDR3 spells CASTDWAGNSYNEQFF. In DNA, the CDR3 is TGTGCCAGCACTGACTGGGCAGGGAACTCCTACAATGAGCAGTTCTTC.

The V and J genes are TRBV5-1 and TRBJ2-7; 10 positions match TRBD2. CDR3 length: 15 amino acids. Germline V gene sequence: CDR1 SGHRS, CDR2 YFSETQ. Trimming cost V 0 bases and J 4 bases; bases outside gene matches: 4. CDR3 region: CASSLELAGAYEQYF. The CDR3 nucleotides read TGCGCCAGCAGCTTGGAGCTAGCGGGAGCATACGAGCAGTACTTC.

The chain is built from TRBV11-2 and TRBJ2-6, with D possibly being TRBD1 (6 bases). This CDR3 contains 15 residues. Germline CDR1 reads SGHAT; CDR2 reads FQNNGV. Trimming pared 5 bases from V and 4 bases from J, leaving 12 bases between. CDR3: CASSTGQSGANVLTF. The CDR3 DNA follows: TGTGCCAGCAGCACGGGACAATCCGGGGCCAACGTCCTGACTTTC.

The chain has TRBV6-4 and TRBJ1-2; D ambiguous. CDR1 is MRHNA, CDR2 SNTAGT, per germline. V lost 1 base to trimming and J lost 2 bases, with 8 bases between them. The CDR3 is made up of 14 amino acids. The CDR3 coding sequence is TGTGCCAGCAGTGACTACCCCCTAAACTATGGCTACACCTTC. Its translation is CASSDYPLNYGYTF.

The J gene is TRBJ2-7, the V gene TRBV5-1; D ambiguous. CDR1 and CDR2 (germline): SGHRS, YFSETQ. The CDR3 contains 12 residues. Trimming cost V 5 bases and J 1 base, with 7 bases left between them. The CDR3 region has the DNA TGCGCCAGCAGACTATCGTCCTACGAGCAGTACTTC. Translated, it gives CASRLSSYEQYF. The complete variable domain, with remaining parts taken from reference TRBV5-1 and TRBJ2-7, reads KAGVTQTPRYLIKTRGQQVTLSCSPISGHRSVSWYQQTPGQGLQFLFEYFSETQRNKGNFPGRFSGRQFSNSRSEMNVSTLELGDSALYLCASRLSSYEQYFGPGTRLTVT.

The gene calls are TRBV5-1 and TRBJ1-3; D might be TRBD1 (5 bases). Trimming took off 1 base at V and 2 bases at J, with 13 bases between the two ends. The CDR3 consists of 16 residues. The V gene's germline CDR1 is SGHRS and CDR2 YFSETQ. The CDR3 DNA follows: TGCGCCAGCAGCTTGAGCCCGGGAGGGGCTGGAAACACCATATATTTT. This translates into CASSLSPGGAGNTIYF. The full variable domain, in which reference TRBV5-1 and TRBJ1-3 provide the parts outside the CDR3, is KAGVTQTPRYLIKTRGQQVTLSCSPISGHRSVSWYQQTPGQGLQFLFEYFSETQRNKGNFPGRFSGRQFSNSRSEMNVSTLELGDSALYLCASSLSPGGAGNTIYFGEGSWLTVV.

This clone was found a few times. The chain couples TRBV27 to TRBJ2-3; 14 bases map to TRBD2. The J segment lost 1 base and the V segment lost 6 bases, leaving 9 bases of the junction unmatched. Germline V gene data show CDR1 as MNHEY and CDR2 as SMNVEV (reference sequence). The CDR3 contains 18 residues. The CDR3 nucleotides are TGTGCCAGCAGGGCGACTAGCGGGAGGGCCTTTCGCACAGATACGCAGTATTTT. This translates into CASRATSGRAFRTDTQYF.

This sequence joins TRBV6-5 and TRBJ2-7; TRBD2 agrees at 9 bases. The germline gives CDR1 MNHEY, CDR2 SVGAGI. The CDR3 consists of 15 residues. Unmatched junction bases numbered 4, after V lost 2 bases and J lost 2 bases. The CDR3 bases are TGTGCCAGCAGTTACGGTACTAGCGGGCCCTACGAGCAGTACTTC. This codes for CASSYGTSGPYEQYF.

The V gene is TRBV28, the J gene TRBJ2-3, with 9 bases aligning to TRBD1. Germline V CDR1 and CDR2: MDHEN, SYDVKM. Unmatched junction bases numbered 6, after V lost 3 bases and J lost 5 bases. The CDR3 spans 15 residues. The CDR3 DNA sequence: TGTGCCAGCAGTTTGCGAACAGGGGGCCTAGATACGCAGTATTTT. Its protein product is CASSLRTGGLDTQYF.

The chain uses TRBV5-1 and TRBJ2-5, with D hard to call. Germline V CDR1 and CDR2: SGHRS, YFSETQ. This CDR3 is 11 amino acids long. Trimming removed 2 bases at V and 4 bases at J, with 3 bases between. Here the CDR3 DNA reads TGCGCCAGCAGCTTCGGAGAGACCCAGTACTTC. Amino acid sequence: CASSFGETQYF.

The sample holds a few counts of this clone. This chain connects TRBV28 to TRBJ1-2; 7 bases are shared with TRBD1. J gave up 3 bases and V 1 base, and 11 bases lay outside the gene matches. The CDR3 has 17 amino acids. In germline, CDR1 is MDHEN, CDR2 SYDVKM. The CDR3 DNA reads TGTGCCAGCAGTTTATTCCTACAGACAGGGCTTGACTATGGCTACACCTTC. Its protein product is CASSLFLQTGLDYGYTF.

The chain employs TRBV6-1 and TRBJ2-3; D call uncertain. The V end lost 2 bases, the J end lost 0 bases, and 9 bases lay between the germline ends. Germline V gives CDR1 MNHNS, CDR2 SASEGT. The CDR3 is 15 amino acids. In DNA, the CDR3 is TGTGCCAGCAGTGAATCCCCGAGAAGCACAGATACGCAGTATTTT. It translates to CASSESPRSTDTQYF.

The J gene is TRBJ1-5, the V gene TRBV19, with 9 bases that match TRBD1. Losses at the gene ends were 3 bases for V and 7 bases for J; bases not matched to a gene: 10. The CDR3 has 16 amino acids. Germline V CDR1 and CDR2: LNHDA, SQIVND (reference sequence). This CDR3 reads CASSMTQGAIGQPQHF. The DNA for the CDR3 is TGTGCCAGTAGTATGACACAGGGGGCCATCGGACAGCCCCAGCATTTT.

This rearrangement joins TRBV5-1 to TRBJ2-7; TRBD1 matches at 8 bases. The CDR3 contains 15 residues. J gave up 2 bases and V 4 bases, and 8 bases lay outside the gene matches. From germline, CDR1 is SGHRS and CDR2 YFSETQ. CDR3 sequence: CASSPRTGGPYEQYF. CDR3 nucleotide sequence: TGCGCCAGCAGCCCCCGTACAGGGGGACCCTACGAGCAGTACTTC.